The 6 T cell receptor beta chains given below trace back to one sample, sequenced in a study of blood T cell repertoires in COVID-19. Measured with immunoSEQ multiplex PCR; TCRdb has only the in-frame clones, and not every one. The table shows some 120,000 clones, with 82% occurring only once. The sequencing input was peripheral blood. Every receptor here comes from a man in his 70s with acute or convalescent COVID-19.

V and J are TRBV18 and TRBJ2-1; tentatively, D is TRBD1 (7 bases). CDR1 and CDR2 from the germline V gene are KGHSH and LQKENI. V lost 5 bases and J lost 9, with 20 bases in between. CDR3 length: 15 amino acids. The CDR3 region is CASSSNNRGGIEQFF. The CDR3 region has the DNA TGTGCCAGCTCATCTAACAACAGGGGAGGTATTGAGCAGTTCTTC.

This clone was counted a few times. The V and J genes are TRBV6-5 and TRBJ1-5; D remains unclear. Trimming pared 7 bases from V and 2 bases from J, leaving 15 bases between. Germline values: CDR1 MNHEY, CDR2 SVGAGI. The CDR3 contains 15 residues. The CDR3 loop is CASILVDGGNQPQHF. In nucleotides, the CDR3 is TGTGCCAGCATACTGGTCGACGGAGGCAATCAGCCCCAGCATTTT.

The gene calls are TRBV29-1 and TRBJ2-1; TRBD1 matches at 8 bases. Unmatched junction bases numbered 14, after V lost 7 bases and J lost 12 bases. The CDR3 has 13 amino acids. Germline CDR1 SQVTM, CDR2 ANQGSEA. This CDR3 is CSAEGDRPRGQFF. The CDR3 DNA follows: TGCAGCGCCGAGGGGGACAGGCCCCGGGGGCAGTTCTTC.

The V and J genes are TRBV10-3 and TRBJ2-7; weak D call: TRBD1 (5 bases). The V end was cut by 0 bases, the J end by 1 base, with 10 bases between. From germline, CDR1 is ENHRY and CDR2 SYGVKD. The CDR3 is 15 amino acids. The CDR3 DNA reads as TGTGCCATCAGTGAGTCGCAGGACATATCCTACGAGCAGTACTTC. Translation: CAISESQDISYEQYF.

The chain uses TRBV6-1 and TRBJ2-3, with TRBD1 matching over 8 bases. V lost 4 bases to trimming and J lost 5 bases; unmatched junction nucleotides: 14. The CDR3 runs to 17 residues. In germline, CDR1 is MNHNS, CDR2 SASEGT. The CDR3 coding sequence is TGTGCCAGCAGTGCGAACTCTAGACAGGGGCGGGGAGATACGCAGTATTTT. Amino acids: CASSANSRQGRGDTQYF.

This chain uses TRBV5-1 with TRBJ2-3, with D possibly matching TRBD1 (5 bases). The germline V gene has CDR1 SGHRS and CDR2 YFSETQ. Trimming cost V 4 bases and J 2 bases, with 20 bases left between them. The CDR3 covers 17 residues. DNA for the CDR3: TGCGCCAGCAGCCACCACCAGGACACCCCAAACACAGATACGCAGTATTTT. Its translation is CASSHHQDTPNTDTQYF.